This T cell receptor beta chain comes out of a study of blood T cell repertoires in COVID-19. Trimming left V 2 bases short and J 10 bases short, with 15 bases between. The CDR3 loop spans 15 amino acids. Germline CDR1 and CDR2: MRHNA and SNTAGT. Generated by immunoSEQ multiplex PCR, the TCRdb table keeps only in-frame clones and is missing some. Among roughly 130,000 clones listed, roughly four fifths were seen once. This clonotype was obtained from a woman aged 55-69 years with acute or convalescent COVID-19. The chain carries TRBV6-4 and TRBJ1-6; D unclear. The sample comprised peripheral blood. The CDR3 region is CASSDVAGVGSPLHF. The CDR3 region has the DNA TGTGCCAGCAGTGACGTTGCGGGAGTAGGGTCACCCCTCCACTTT.